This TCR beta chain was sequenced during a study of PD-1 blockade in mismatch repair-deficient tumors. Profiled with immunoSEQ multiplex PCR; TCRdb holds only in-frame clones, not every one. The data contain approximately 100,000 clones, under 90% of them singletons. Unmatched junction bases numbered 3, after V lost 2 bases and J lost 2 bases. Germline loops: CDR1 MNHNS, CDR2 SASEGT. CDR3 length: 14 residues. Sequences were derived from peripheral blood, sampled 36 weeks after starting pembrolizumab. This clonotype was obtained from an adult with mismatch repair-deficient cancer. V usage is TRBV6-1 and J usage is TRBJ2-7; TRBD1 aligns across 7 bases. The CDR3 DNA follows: TGTGCCAGCAGTGAACAGGGACAGACCTACGAGCAGTACTTC. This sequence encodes CASSEQGQTYEQYF.